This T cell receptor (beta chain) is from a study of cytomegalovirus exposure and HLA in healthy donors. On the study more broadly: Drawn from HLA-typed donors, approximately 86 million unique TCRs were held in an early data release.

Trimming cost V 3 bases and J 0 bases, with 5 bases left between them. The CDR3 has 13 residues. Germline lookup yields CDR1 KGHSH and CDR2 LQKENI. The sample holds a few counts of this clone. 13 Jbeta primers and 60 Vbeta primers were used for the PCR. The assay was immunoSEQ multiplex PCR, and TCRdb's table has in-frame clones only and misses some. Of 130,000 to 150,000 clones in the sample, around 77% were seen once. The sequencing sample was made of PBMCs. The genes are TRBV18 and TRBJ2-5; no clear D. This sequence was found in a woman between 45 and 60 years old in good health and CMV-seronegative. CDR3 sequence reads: CASSPQDQETQYF. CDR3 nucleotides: TGTGCCAGCTCACCCCAGGACCAAGAGACCCAGTACTTC. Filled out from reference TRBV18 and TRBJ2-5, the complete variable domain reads NAGVMQNPRHLVRRRGQEARLRCSPMKGHSHVYWYRQLPEEGLKFMVYLQKENIIDESGMPKERFSAEFPKEGPSILRIQQVVRGDSAAYFCASSPQDQETQYFGPGTRLLVL.